This is a list of T cell receptor beta chains from one sample in a study of T cells in Graves' hyperthyroidism and ophthalmopathy. TCRdb fed the multiplex PCR reads into MiXCR, producing one record per CDR3 protein. The sample lists fewer than 650,000 distinct CDR3 sequences, 40% to 55% occurring once. Specimen: peripheral blood or thyroid tissue (not recorded which). The receptors were sampled from an adult woman with Graves' disease, either hyperthyroidism or ophthalmopathy (not recorded which). Each CDR3 is given with its conserved first and last residue. A D gene is named only where the DNA matches it firmly. For some rows the clone size is stated as once, few or many, or as a class when expanded; others skip it.

v_call,d_call,clone_size,j_call,cdr3_nt,cdr3_aa
TRBV7-2,-,-,TRBJ1-5,TGTGCCAGCAGCTTAGCCAGGGTCCTGTTCCCTCAGCCCCAGCATTTT,CASSLARVLFPQPQHF
TRBV20-1,-,many,TRBJ2-7,TGCAGTGCTAGAGACCTAATCTCCCACGAGCAGTACTTC,CSARDLISHEQYF
TRBV7-9,TRBD1,many,TRBJ2-7,TGTGCCAGCAGCGAGACCCCCGGGACAGTCGACTACGAGCAGTACTTC,CASSETPGTVDYEQYF
TRBV25-1,TRBD1,once,TRBJ2-5,TGTGCCAGCGTTTACAGGGGTGAGACCCAGTACTTC,CASVYRGETQYF
TRBV7-9,-,-,TRBJ2-5,TGTGCCAGCCGGGCCAGCGGGTCCCCGGGGACCCAGTACTTC,CASRASGSPGTQYF
TRBV2,TRBD2,-,TRBJ2-6,TGTGCCAGCAGGGTGACTAGCGGGGGCTACGTCCTGACTTTC,CASRVTSGGYVLTF
TRBV7-9,-,-,TRBJ1-1,TGTGCCAGCAGTCACCGGGACCGGCCTTCAGCTTTCTTT,CASSHRDRPSAFF
TRBV7-3,-,-,TRBJ2-7,TGTGCCAGCAGCTTGACAGGTCGTTTCACCGGGGTAAAGGAAGGCCGACAAGCACGGGACGAGCAGTACTTC,CASSLTGRFTGVKEGRQARDEQYF
TRBV9,-,-,TRBJ1-5,TGTGCCAGCAGCGTAGGACAGGCTAGCGGACCCCAGCATTTT,CASSVGQASGPQHF
TRBV9,-,once,TRBJ1-3,TGTGCCAGCAGCTCCGGACGTCCCTCTGGAAACACCATATATTTT,CASSSGRPSGNTIYF
TRBV7-2,-,-,TRBJ2-3,TGTGCCAGCAGCTTAGATCTGGGAGATACGCAGTATTTT,CASSLDLGDTQYF
TRBV29-1,-,few,TRBJ2-6,TGCAGCGTTGCCGCGATTGCTGGGGCCAACGTCCTGACTTTC,CSVAAIAGANVLTF
TRBV20-1,-,-,TRBJ1-4,TGCAGTGCTAGAGAACTTGGGCCGGGCGAAAAACTGTTTTTT,CSARELGPGEKLFF
TRBV7-9,-,many,TRBJ1-3,TGTGCCAGCTCGGGAGAGGCAGTCCGCTCTGGAAACACCATATATTTT,CASSGEAVRSGNTIYF
TRBV7-2,-,many,TRBJ2-5,TGTGCCAGCAGACCAGGGGGGCAAGAGACCCAGTACTTC,CASRPGGQETQYF
TRBV10-3,-,many,TRBJ1-5,TGTGCCATCAGTGAGATAAAGGGTGTAGGGAATCAGCCCCAGCATTTT,CAISEIKGVGNQPQHF
TRBV5-1,TRBD1,-,TRBJ1-2,TGCGCCAGCAGCTTGGCTAACAGGGGAAACTATGGCTACACCTTC,CASSLANRGNYGYTF
TRBV20-1,-,-,TRBJ1-1,TGCAGTGCTAGTCTGGGCACCTACACTGAAGCTTTCTTT,CSASLGTYTEAFF